Listed below are T cell receptor beta chains from one sample, sequenced in a study of T-cell reconstitution after alpha-beta-depleted transplantation in children. From the PCR reads, TCRdb called clonotypes with MiXCR, one entry per CDR3 protein. This table has tens of thousands of distinct CDR3 sequences, about 6.3% appearing once. The specimen was PBMCs, mostly from graft donor cells, collected 180 days after TCRalphabeta/CD19-depleted stem cell transplant. The receptors originated from a male patient aged 10 to 17 who had a stem cell transplant for acute myeloid leukemia, so the T cells may come from the graft donor. Each CDR3 is given with its conserved first and last residue. D genes are given only for firm matches. Rows give clone size only sometimes, using once, few, many, or a class for an expanded clone.

CDR3 protein	CDR3 DNA	D gene	clone size	V gene	J gene
CASSNPQGTYTGELFF	TGTGCCAGCAGTAACCCACAGGGGACATACACCGGGGAGCTGTTTTTT	TRBD1	many	TRBV6-5	TRBJ2-2
CASTEASYNEQFF	TGTGCCAGCACCGAGGCTTCCTACAATGAGCAGTTCTTC	.	many	TRBV6-5	TRBJ2-1
CASSYSGPLGTEAFF	TGTGCCAGCAGTTATTCCGGACCCCTGGGTACTGAAGCTTTCTTT	.	many	TRBV6-5	TRBJ1-1
CASGRGSPEAFF	TGTGCCAGCGGGAGGGGGTCCCCTGAAGCTTTCTTT	.	many	TRBV27	TRBJ1-1
CASSVAALAYEQYF	TGTGCCAGCAGTGTCGCAGCGTTGGCCTACGAGCAGTACTTC	.	many	TRBV6-1	TRBJ2-7
CASSGTQGQKTLFF	TGTGCCAGCAGTGGGACACAGGGCCAAAAAACTCTGTTTTTT	.	many	TRBV12-3/TRBV12-4	TRBJ1-4
CASSLDLEAQYF	TGCGCCAGCAGCCTGGACCTGGAGGCGCAGTATTTT	.	many	TRBV5-1	TRBJ2-3
CSALTSGRDNEQFF	TGCAGTGCACTGACTAGCGGGAGGGACAATGAGCAGTTCTTC	TRBD2	many	TRBV20-1	TRBJ2-1
CASSLAQREKLFF	TGTGCCAGCAGTTTAGCACAGAGAGAAAAACTGTTTTTT	.	many	TRBV12-3/TRBV12-4	TRBJ1-4
CASSFSGAGTGELFF	TGTGCCAGCAGTTTCTCAGGGGCTGGCACCGGGGAGCTGTTTTTT	.	many	TRBV28	TRBJ2-2
CASSQVGWDREDIQYF	TGTGCCAGCAGCCAAGTCGGATGGGACAGGGAGGACATTCAGTACTTC	TRBD1	many	TRBV4-2	TRBJ2-4
CASSLARRSSYEQYF	TGTGCCAGCAGCTTAGCTAGACGTAGCTCCTACGAGCAGTACTTC	.	medium-sized	TRBV28	TRBJ2-7
CASSLATGGVVTEAFF	TGCGCCAGCAGCTTGGCCACAGGGGGCGTCGTCACTGAAGCTTTCTTT	TRBD1	many	TRBV5-1	TRBJ1-1
CASSLVWGGDYGYTF	TGTGCCAGCAGCTTAGTGTGGGGGGGAGACTATGGCTACACCTTC	.	many	TRBV11-2	TRBJ1-2
CASSLTGRNQPQHF	TGTGCCAGCAGTTTAACGGGACGGAATCAGCCCCAGCATTTT	.	many	TRBV12-3/TRBV12-4	TRBJ1-5
CASSTRQRQETQYF	TGTGCCAGCAGTACCAGACAACGCCAAGAGACCCAGTACTTC	.	many	TRBV27	TRBJ2-5
CASSLEGLYNSPLHF	TGTGCCAGCAGCTTAGAAGGCCTCTATAATTCACCCCTCCACTTT	.	many	TRBV7-9	TRBJ1-6
CASTSRGEQFF	TGTGCCAGCACTTCGAGGGGTGAGCAGTTCTTC	.	many	TRBV28	TRBJ2-1
CASKASLRGEQFF	TGTGCCAGCAAGGCTTCTCTGAGGGGTGAGCAGTTCTTC	.	many	TRBV6-2/TRBV6-3	TRBJ2-1
CASSLGFRETQYF	TGTGCCAGCAGCTTAGGCTTTCGGGAGACCCAGTACTTC	.	many	TRBV11-2	TRBJ2-5
CASSVATIGVGDTEAFF	TGTGCCAGCAGCGTAGCTACGATCGGGGTAGGGGACACTGAAGCTTTCTTT	.	many	TRBV9	TRBJ1-1
CSDFRDTQYF	TGCAGCGATTTTAGGGATACGCAGTATTTT	.	many	TRBV29-1	TRBJ2-3
CASSQSTYEQYF	TGTGCCAGCAGCCAATCCACGTACGAGCAGTACTTC	.	many	TRBV3-1	TRBJ2-7
CASTPRDKQETQYF	TGTGCCAGCACTCCCAGGGATAAACAAGAGACCCAGTACTTC	.	many	TRBV7-2	TRBJ2-5
CSAPEFGRGGEQYF	TGCAGTGCTCCCGAATTTGGTCGCGGGGGAGAGCAGTATTTT	TRBD2	many	TRBV20-1	TRBJ2-3
CASSSHRTGGRGGAFF	TGTGCCAGCAGCTCACACCGCACAGGGGGCCGAGGGGGAGCTTTCTTT	TRBD1	.	TRBV5-4	TRBJ1-1
CASSFTGGSTDTQYF	TGTGCCAGCAGTTTTACGGGAGGGAGCACAGATACGCAGTATTTT	TRBD2	many	TRBV28	TRBJ2-3
CASSDRESNQPQHF	TGTGCCAGCAGTGACAGGGAGAGCAATCAGCCCCAGCATTTT	.	many	TRBV6-1	TRBJ1-5
CASSLSDPNEQYF	TGTGCCAGCAGTTTATCGGACCCCAACGAGCAGTACTTC	.	medium-sized	TRBV28	TRBJ2-7
CASSASNGGAFF	TGTGCCAGCAGTGCTTCTAATGGGGGAGCTTTCTTT	.	many	TRBV2	TRBJ1-1
CSARWTGGLGEQYF	TGCAGTGCTAGGTGGACAGGGGGCTTGGGGGAGCAGTACTTC	TRBD1	many	TRBV20-1	TRBJ2-7
CSATRTEIQETQYF	TGCAGTGCTACCCGGACGGAGATCCAAGAGACCCAGTACTTC	.	many	TRBV20-1	TRBJ2-5
CASSPDRVKSPLHF	TGTGCCAGCTCACCGGACAGAGTAAAGTCACCCCTCCACTTT	.	many	TRBV18	TRBJ1-6
CASSQEASGNEQFF	TGTGCCAGCAGCCAAGAGGCTAGCGGCAATGAGCAGTTCTTC	TRBD2	many	TRBV3-1	TRBJ2-1
CASRLPGQTSNYGYTF	TGTGCCAGCAGGCTGCCGGGACAGACCTCTAACTATGGCTACACCTTC	TRBD1	many	TRBV6-2/TRBV6-3	TRBJ1-2
CASSPPGRGRYEQYF	TGTGCCAGCAGCCCCCCCGGCAGGGGGCGGTACGAGCAGTACTTC	TRBD1	few	TRBV11-2	TRBJ2-7
CAWNSGLMAYEQYF	TGTGCCTGGAACTCAGGGCTTATGGCCTACGAGCAGTACTTC	.	many	TRBV30	TRBJ2-7
CASSYSRSGNYGYTF	TGTGCCAGCAGTTACTCGAGGTCCGGGAACTATGGCTACACCTTC	.	many	TRBV6-2/TRBV6-3	TRBJ1-2
CASSEAVEGWQTQYF	TGTGCCAGCAGTGAAGCGGTGGAGGGGTGGCAGACCCAGTACTTC	.	many	TRBV2	TRBJ2-5
CASSIDRGTEAFF	TGTGCCAGTAGTATTGACAGGGGCACTGAAGCTTTCTTT	TRBD1	many	TRBV19	TRBJ1-1
CSVVPRSFGELFF	TGCAGCGTTGTCCCTAGAAGCTTTGGGGAGCTGTTTTTT	.	many	TRBV29-1	TRBJ2-2
CASSLLAGGSYNEQFF	TGTGCCAGCAGTTTGTTAGCGGGAGGGTCCTACAATGAGCAGTTCTTC	TRBD2	many	TRBV12-3/TRBV12-4	TRBJ2-1
CASSLLGQGNNNEQFF	TGTGCCAGCAGCTTGCTTGGACAGGGGAACAACAATGAGCAGTTCTTC	TRBD1	many	TRBV5-4	TRBJ2-1
CASSAGTVNEKLFF	TGTGCCAGCAGTGCGGGGACAGTCAATGAAAAACTGTTTTTT	TRBD1	many	TRBV28	TRBJ1-4
CASSQDPRLASDTQYF	TGTGCCAGCAGCCAAGATCCCCGTCTTGCCTCAGATACGCAGTATTTT	.	many	TRBV3-1	TRBJ2-3
CASSRPGLGVTNEKLFF	TGTGCCAGCAGCAGGCCGGGACTCGGGGTGACTAATGAAAAACTGTTTTTT	.	many	TRBV7-9	TRBJ1-4
CSALRRIPTDTQYF	TGCAGTGCCTTACGCCGTATCCCCACAGATACGCAGTATTTT	.	many	TRBV20-1	TRBJ2-3
CASSPLGRDRNEQFF	TGTGCCAGCAGCCCCTTGGGGCGGGACAGGAATGAGCAGTTCTTC	TRBD1	many	TRBV4-2	TRBJ2-1
CASSLGSGQGPTRQYF	TGTGCCAGCAGCTTAGGTTCAGGACAGGGACCTACGAGGCAGTACTTC	TRBD1	many	TRBV7-9	TRBJ2-7
CASSLEGAYGYTF	TGTGCCAGCAGCTTAGAGGGGGCATATGGCTACACCTTC	TRBD1	many	TRBV7-8	TRBJ1-2
CASSSTGVSYEQYF	TGTGCCAGCAGTTCGACAGGTGTGTCCTACGAGCAGTACTTC	.	many	TRBV6-5	TRBJ2-7
CASSVGRTLAQETQYF	TGTGCCAGCAGCGTAGGTCGGACGTTGGCCCAAGAGACCCAGTACTTC	.	many	TRBV9	TRBJ2-5
CASSPGPPQETQYF	TGTGCCAGCAGCCCCGGTCCCCCCCAAGAGACCCAGTACTTC	.	medium-sized	TRBV5-6	TRBJ2-5
CASSKGGGGYEQYF	TGTGCCAGCAGCAAGGGGGGAGGGGGGTACGAGCAGTACTTC	.	many	TRBV7-3	TRBJ2-7
CASSPDRIYEQYF	TGTGCCAGCAGTCCGGACAGAATCTACGAGCAGTACTTC	.	many	TRBV27	TRBJ2-7
CSVAQGAYEQYF	TGCAGCGTGGCGCAGGGGGCCTACGAGCAGTACTTC	TRBD1	many	TRBV29-1	TRBJ2-7
CASSPPGQGSGNTIYF	TGTGCCAGCAGCCCCCCGGGACAGGGCTCCGGAAACACCATATATTTT	TRBD1	.	TRBV5-4	TRBJ1-3
CASSLTGPGLSSKTEQFF	TGTGCCAGCAGCTTAACCGGCCCCGGGCTGTCTTCCAAAACTGAGCAGTTCTTC	.	many	TRBV7-3	TRBJ2-1
CSGGEGAMNTEAFF	TGCAGCGGGGGGGAAGGGGCTATGAACACTGAAGCTTTCTTT	.	medium-sized	TRBV29-1	TRBJ1-1
CASRRTSGNEQFF	TGTGCCAGCAGAAGGACTAGCGGCAATGAGCAGTTCTTC	TRBD2	many	TRBV6-5	TRBJ2-1